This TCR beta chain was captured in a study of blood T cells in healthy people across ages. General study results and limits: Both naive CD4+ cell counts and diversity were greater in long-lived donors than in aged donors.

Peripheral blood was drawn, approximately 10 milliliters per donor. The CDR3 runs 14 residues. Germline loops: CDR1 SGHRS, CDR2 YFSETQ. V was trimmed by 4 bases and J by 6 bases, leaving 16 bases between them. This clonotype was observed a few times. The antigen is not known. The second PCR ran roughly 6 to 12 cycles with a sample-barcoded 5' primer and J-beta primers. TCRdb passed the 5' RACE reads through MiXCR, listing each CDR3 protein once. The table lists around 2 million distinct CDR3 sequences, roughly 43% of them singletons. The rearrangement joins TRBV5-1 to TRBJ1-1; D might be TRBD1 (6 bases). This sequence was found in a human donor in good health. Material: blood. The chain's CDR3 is CASSLGGGPAEAFF. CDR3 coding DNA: TGCGCCAGCAGCCTCGGAGGGGGGCCGGCTGAAGCTTTCTTT. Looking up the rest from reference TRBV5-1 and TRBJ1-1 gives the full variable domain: KAGVTQTPRYLIKTRGQQVTLSCSPISGHRSVSWYQQTPGQGLQFLFEYFSETQRNKGNFPGRFSGRQFSNSRSEMNVSTLELGDSALYLCASSLGGGPAEAFFGQGTRLTVV.